A single sample is the source of the 22 T cell receptor beta chains below, sequenced in a study of shared clonotypes between healthy human individuals. Method: immunoSEQ multiplex PCR; TCRdb's copy keeps in-frame clones and lacks some. The table records millions of clones, just over 90% of them present only once. The source material was naive CD4+ T cells from PBMCs. Subset described: CD45RA+ positively selected. These receptors were collected from a man aged 18 to 35 in good health. Some clones in this sample may be carry-over from other donors' samples.

This rearrangement joins TRBV4-1 to TRBJ1-1, with a possible D match to TRBD1 (5 bases). The V end was cut by 2 bases, the J end by 1 base, with 8 bases between. The CDR3 contains 14 residues. The germline V gene encodes CDR1 MGHRA and CDR2 YSYEKL. As DNA, the CDR3 is TGCGCCAGCAGCCAACCAGGGAAGAACACTGAAGCTTTCTTT. Its translation is CASSQPGKNTEAFF.

This chain joins TRBV25-1 and TRBJ2-4; 8 bases match TRBD1. The length of the CDR3 is 14 residues. Germline assignment: CDR1 MGHDK and CDR2 SYGVNS. With V trimmed by 2 bases and J by 6 bases, 3 bases remained unmatched. CDR3 in DNA: TGTGCCAGCAGTGAAGCAGGGGGCAGAAACATTCAGTACTTC. It translates to CASSEAGGRNIQYF.

CDR3 sequence reads: CASSKRRAGPTYEQYF. Here the CDR3 DNA reads TGTGCCAGCAGCAAACGAAGGGCGGGACCGACCTACGAGCAGTACTTC. This chain connects TRBV21-1 to TRBJ2-7; the table calls TRBD2, which could not be checked here. TRBV21-1 is termed a pseudogene. This CDR3 spans 16 amino acids.

The rearrangement uses TRBV5-1 and TRBJ2-5; a weak D match, TRBD1 (6 bases). This CDR3 is 16 amino acids long. Trimming cost V 0 bases and J 4 bases, with 16 bases left between them. Germline CDR1 is SGHRS and CDR2 is YFSETQ. The CDR3 sequence: CASSLDARGGRETQYF. Here the CDR3 DNA reads TGCGCCAGCAGCTTGGATGCCAGGGGCGGGCGAGAGACCCAGTACTTC.

The chain carries TRBV28 and TRBJ2-7; tentatively, D is TRBD1 or TRBD2 (5 bases each). V gave up 11 bases and J gave up 5 bases, with 19 bases separating them. From germline, CDR1 is MDHEN and CDR2 SYDVKM. The CDR3 runs to 13 residues. CDR3 region: CALEGSAGDEQYF. CDR3 nucleotide sequence: TGTGCCCTCGAGGGGTCGGCAGGAGACGAGCAGTACTTC. The whole variable domain, remainder taken from reference TRBV28 and TRBJ2-7, is DVKVTQSSRYLVKRTGEKVFLECVQDMDHENMFWYRQDPGLGLRLIYFSYDVKMKEKGDIPEGYSVSREKKERFSLILESASTNQTSMYLCALEGSAGDEQYFGPGTRLTVT.

The chain couples TRBV18 to TRBJ2-2; D perhaps matches TRBD2 (6 bases). The length of the CDR3 is 15 residues. CDR1 KGHSH and CDR2 LQKENI come from the germline V gene. V lost 5 bases and J 1 base, leaving 11 bases between the germline ends. CDR3 sequence: CASSWGLENTGELFF. CDR3 sequence (DNA): TGTGCCAGCTCATGGGGACTTGAGAACACCGGGGAGCTGTTTTTT.

The V call is TRBV28, the J call TRBJ1-1; D is unresolved. CDR1 and CDR2 from the germline V gene are MDHEN and SYDVKM. This CDR3 spans 12 amino acids. V was clipped by 10 bases and J by 4 bases, with 13 bases between them. CDR3: CATWVGGTEAFF. The DNA for the CDR3 is TGTGCCACCTGGGTTGGAGGCACTGAAGCTTTCTTT.

V and J are TRBV28 and TRBJ2-5, with TRBD2 matching 7 bases. Germline CDR1 reads MDHEN; CDR2 reads SYDVKM. The CDR3 loop spans 12 amino acids. After removal of 3 bases from V and 9 bases from J, the junction contained 4 bases not matched to a gene. CDR3 in DNA: TGTGCCAGCAGTTTGCGGGAGAGGTCCCAGTACTTC. It specifies CASSLRERSQYF.

The rearrangement links TRBV30 to TRBJ1-6; no reliable D call. The CDR3 length is 15 residues. CDR1 is GTSNPN, CDR2 SVGIG, per germline (reference sequence). Trimming pared 3 bases from V and 4 bases from J, leaving 13 bases between. This CDR3 is CAWRGGFGYNSPLHF. The CDR3 nucleotides read TGTGCCTGGAGGGGAGGGTTTGGGTATAATTCACCCCTCCACTTT.

The rearrangement uses TRBV23-1 and TRBJ1-5; D call uncertain. TRBV23-1 is given ORF status, its function remaining uncertain. Trimming left V 9 bases short and J 6 bases short, with 9 bases between. The CDR3 runs to 11 residues. CDR3 in DNA: TGCGCCAGGGGAGATAGTCAGCCCCAGCATTTT. Translated: CARGDSQPQHF.

The rearrangement joins TRBV18 to TRBJ1-5; possibly TRBD1 for D (6 bases). Trimming removed 2 bases at V and 8 bases at J, with 13 bases between. The CDR3 has 14 residues. Germline CDR1 reads KGHSH; CDR2 reads LQKENI. CDR3 bases: TGTGCCAGCTCACCAGCTCAGGGGCGTAAGCCCCAGCATTTT. Its translation is CASSPAQGRKPQHF.

This sequence joins TRBV28 and TRBJ1-5; 8 bases fit TRBD1. CDR1 and CDR2 (germline): MDHEN, SYDVKM. V was pared by 7 bases and J by 2 bases, with 7 bases of the junction left unmatched. The CDR3 is 15 residues long. The CDR3 loop is CASKPTGVRNQPQHF. For the CDR3, the DNA is TGTGCCAGCAAACCGACAGGGGTGCGCAATCAGCCCCAGCATTTT.

This clone has just one count. This chain connects TRBV18 to TRBJ2-1; D unresolved. Germline CDR1 KGHSH, CDR2 LQKENI. V was trimmed by 2 bases and J by 0 bases, leaving 11 bases between them. This CDR3 is 16 amino acids long. The CDR3 loop reads CASSPESRTSYNEQFF. DNA for the CDR3: TGTGCCAGCTCACCAGAAAGCCGAACCTCCTACAATGAGCAGTTCTTC.

The V and J genes are TRBV7-2 and TRBJ2-2, with D unresolved. This CDR3 region has 18 residues. Looked up from germline, CDR1 is SGHTA and CDR2 is FQGNSA. V lost 0 bases, J lost 9 bases, and 23 bases lay in between. DNA of the CDR3: TGTGCCAGCAGCTTAGCGGCGGCGTCGGAGCCTACGAGACGGGAGCTGTTTTTT. Its translation is CASSLAAASEPTRRELFF.

This sequence joins TRBV30 and TRBJ2-5; D is uncertain. CDR3 length equals 10 residues. Germline loops: CDR1 GTSNPN, CDR2 SVGIG (reference sequence). Trimming removed 8 bases from V and 5 bases from J, with 9 bases in between. CDR3 in DNA: TGTGCCGAGAGGATGGAGACCCAGTACTTC. Translated, it gives CAERMETQYF.

The rearrangement links TRBV2 to TRBJ1-5; 8 bases align to TRBD1. This CDR3 is built from 15 residues. Looked up from germline, CDR1 is SNHLY and CDR2 is FYNNEI. V shed 4 bases, J shed 1 base, and the junction held 3 bases outside the gene matches. CDR3 sequence reads: CASSGNRGSNQPQHF. CDR3 nucleotides: TGTGCCAGCAGTGGAAACAGGGGGAGCAATCAGCCCCAGCATTTT.

The chain links TRBV4-3 to TRBJ2-1; 7 bases agree with TRBD1. After removal of 2 bases from V and 4 bases from J, the junction contained 2 bases not matched to a gene. This CDR3 has 14 residues. In germline, CDR1 is LGHNA, CDR2 YSLEER. The CDR3 nucleotides are TGCGCCAGCAGCCAACCGGACAGGTACAATGAGCAGTTCTTC. It specifies CASSQPDRYNEQFF.

V gene TRBV6-1 combines with J gene TRBJ1-1; unclear D gene. In germline, CDR1 is MNHNS, CDR2 SASEGT. Trimming removed 2 bases at V and 6 bases at J, with 7 bases between. The CDR3 is made up of 12 amino acids. In nucleotides, the CDR3 is TGTGCCAGCAGTGAAAGGGAGGCTGAAGCTTTCTTT. As protein: CASSEREAEAFF.

This clone showed up just once. The chain employs TRBV28 and TRBJ2-3; 7 bases are a match to TRBD1. V shed 2 bases, J shed 3 bases, and the junction held 5 bases outside the gene matches. Per the germline V gene, CDR1 is MDHEN and CDR2 is SYDVKM. The length of the CDR3 is 15 residues. The CDR3 sequence: CASSLVARGTDTQYF. The CDR3 coding sequence is TGTGCCAGCAGTTTAGTAGCCAGGGGGACAGATACGCAGTATTTT. The variable domain in full, completed from reference TRBV28 and TRBJ2-3, reads DVKVTQSSRYLVKRTGEKVFLECVQDMDHENMFWYRQDPGLGLRLIYFSYDVKMKEKGDIPEGYSVSREKKERFSLILESASTNQTSMYLCASSLVARGTDTQYFGPGTRLTVL.

This chain joins TRBV11-1 and TRBJ1-2; TRBD1 aligns across 8 bases. The germline V gene has CDR1 SGHAT and CDR2 FQDESV (reference sequence). The V segment lost 5 bases and the J segment 4 bases; nucleotides outside the gene matches: 9. This CDR3 has 15 residues. The CDR3 nucleotides read TGTGCCAGCAGCATGACAGGGGTCGGTAGCTATGGCTACACCTTC. It codes for CASSMTGVGSYGYTF.

CDR3 DNA sequence: TGTGCCAGCTCGGACCGACTAGTGGCGAACACCGGGGAGCTGTTTTTT. This sequence encodes CASSDRLVANTGELFF. The chain carries TRBV18 and TRBJ2-2, with D perhaps matching TRBD2 (6 bases). Per the germline V gene, CDR1 is KGHSH and CDR2 is LQKENI. CDR3 size: 16 residues. The V end was cut by 6 bases, the J end by 0 bases, with 14 bases between. The full variable domain, in which reference TRBV18 and TRBJ2-2 provide the parts outside the CDR3, is NAGVMQNPRHLVRRRGQEARLRCSPMKGHSHVYWYRQLPEEGLKFMVYLQKENIIDESGMPKERFSAEFPKEGPSILRIQQVVRGDSAAYFCASSDRLVANTGELFFGEGSRLTVL.

The rearrangement links TRBV5-1 to TRBJ2-5; 9 positions match TRBD2. CDR3 length: 17 residues. Germline V gene data show CDR1 as SGHRS and CDR2 as YFSETQ. The ends lost 4 bases at V and 4 bases at J; junction bases unmatched: 14. CDR3 DNA: TGCGCCAGCAGCCTACGCTGGGGCGGGAGGGCCGGAGAGACCCAGTACTTC. Amino acid sequence: CASSLRWGGRAGETQYF.